The following is a TCR beta chain sequence with its context. Its antigen remains unidentified. Germline assignment: CDR1 PRHDT and CDR2 FYEKMQ (reference sequence). The CDR3 has 14 residues. The ends lost 7 bases at V and 7 bases at J; junction bases unmatched: 9. This table comes from immunoSEQ multiplex PCR, and its TCRdb copy is limited to in-frame clones, with some not included. The sample has about 11,000 clones; 60% to 85% are singletons. These data originate in a study of OX40 agonist ivuxolimab in advanced cancers. The study's findings and limits: Both blood CD4+ and CD8+ T cells showed clonal growth by week 6 at 0.1 to 3.0 mg/kg.

Sequencing was performed on CD4+ or CD8+ T cells sorted from blood, taken in a trial of the OX40 agonist ivuxolimab. The chain is built from TRBV13 and TRBJ2-1; 8 bases are a match to TRBD2. This sequence was found in an adult with an advanced solid tumor such as melanoma, head and neck, liver or kidney cancer. For the CDR3, the DNA is TGTGCCAGCACCGTAGCGGGGCCGGGGAATGAGCAGTTCTTC. It is translated as CASTVAGPGNEQFF. Full variable domain (missing parts from reference TRBV13 and TRBJ2-1): AAGVIQSPRHLIKEKRETATLKCYPIPRHDTVYWYQQGPGQDPQFLISFYEKMQSDKGSIPDRFSAQQFSDYHSELNMSSLELGDSALYFCASTVAGPGNEQFFGPGTRLTVL.